Shown below are 29 T cell receptor beta chains from a single sample sequenced in a study of Ad26.COV2.S vaccination and SARS-CoV-2 variants. The repertoire was sequenced with immunoSEQ multiplex PCR; TCRdb's copy has only in-frame clones and lacks some. The sample contains 400,000 to 450,000 clones, about nine tenths of which appear only once. Noted treatment: over 15 received Ad26.COV2.S at low or high dose, single or two shots; roughly five received placebo; per-sample allocation not given. Sampling was performed 63 days after the first vaccine or placebo injection. This specimen was peripheral blood, taken in a trial of Ad26.COV2.S vaccine versus placebo. These receptors were obtained from a person between 18 and 65 years old who received the Ad26.COV2.S COVID-19 vaccine or a placebo.

The rearrangement joins TRBV4-2 to TRBJ2-3; 8 bases are shared with TRBD2. With V trimmed by 0 bases and J by 0 bases, 20 bases remained unmatched. This CDR3 is 22 amino acids long. Germline V CDR1 and CDR2: LGHNA, YNFKEQ. This CDR3 reads CASSQDLRRSGRTGLSTDTQYF. CDR3 DNA sequence: TGTGCCAGCAGCCAAGACTTACGACGGAGCGGGAGAACGGGATTAAGCACAGATACGCAGTATTTT.

The chain couples TRBV27 to TRBJ2-7; TRBD1 aligns across 9 bases. The CDR3 has 15 amino acids. The junction had 4 bases not matched to a gene; V was cut back by 2 bases and J by 2 bases. CDR1 MNHEY and CDR2 SMNVEV come from the germline V gene (reference sequence). Here the CDR3 DNA reads TGTGCCAGCAGTTTAGGACAGGGGATGGCCTACGAGCAGTACTTC. Translation: CASSLGQGMAYEQYF.

This chain joins TRBV12-5 and TRBJ2-7; possible D gene TRBD2, 6 bases. The CDR3 has 14 residues. Trimming pared 4 bases from V and 5 bases from J, leaving 15 bases between. Per germline, CDR1 LGHNT and CDR2 FRNRAP. The CDR3 coding sequence is TGTGCTAGTGGTTCCCCGGGGGAGATCCACGAGCAGTACTTC. It translates to CASGSPGEIHEQYF.

The J gene is TRBJ1-6, the V gene TRBV7-9; a possible D gene is TRBD1 (6 bases). With 2 bases removed from V and 5 bases from J, the gap between germline ends came to 13 bases. The CDR3 has 16 amino acids. The V gene's germline CDR1 is SEHNR and CDR2 FQNEAQ (reference sequence). The CDR3 loop is CASSLIGGLDNSPLHF. The CDR3, as DNA: TGTGCCAGCAGCTTAATCGGGGGGCTGGATAATTCACCCCTCCACTTT.

The J gene is TRBJ2-7, the V gene TRBV27, with a weak D call TRBD2 (6 bases). The germline CDR1 and CDR2 sequences are MNHEY and SMNVEV (reference sequence). This CDR3 is 12 amino acids long. Trimming cost V 7 bases and J 3 bases, with 10 bases left between them. In DNA form, the CDR3 reads TGTGCCAGCACTAGCGACCACTACGAGCAGTACTTC. It codes for CASTSDHYEQYF.

This chain uses TRBV27 with TRBJ2-7; D not resolved. The V end lost 6 bases, the J end lost 0 bases, and 12 bases lay between the germline ends. CDR3 length equals 14 residues. CDR1 and CDR2 (germline): MNHEY, SMNVEV (reference sequence). As DNA, the CDR3 is TGTGCCAGCAGCTCGGGCTTCCTCTCCTACGAGCAGTACTTC. It yields the protein CASSSGFLSYEQYF.

This clone was found once. CDR3 protein: CASSLGGQGSLNEQFF. The CDR3 DNA sequence: TGTGCCAGCAGCTTGGGAGGACAGGGGAGTCTCAATGAGCAGTTCTTC. The chain links TRBV5-4 to TRBJ2-1; 9 positions agree with TRBD1. Germline trimming cut 0 bases from V and 6 bases from J; bases unmatched to any gene: 7. The germline V gene encodes CDR1 SGHNT and CDR2 YYREEE (reference sequence). There are 16 residues in the CDR3.

The rearrangement uses TRBV10-3 and TRBJ1-1; the D gene is possibly TRBD1 (5 bases). The CDR3 is 13 residues long. V lost 7 bases and J lost 9, with 18 bases in between. Germline values: CDR1 ENHRY, CDR2 SYGVKD. CDR3 DNA sequence: TGTGCCATCATGACTCAGGGAAATTTGAAAGCTTTCTTT. Its translation: CAIMTQGNLKAFF.

The chain joins TRBV20-1 to TRBJ2-5, with D perhaps matching TRBD2 (5 bases). From germline, CDR1 is DFQATT and CDR2 SNEGSKA (reference sequence). V shed 6 bases and J shed 4 bases, with 9 bases lying between them. This CDR3 has 11 amino acids. The CDR3 nucleotides are TGCAGTGCCGACGAGGGAGAGACCCAGTACTTC. Translated: CSADEGETQYF.

The chain joins TRBV23-1 to TRBJ2-4, with D perhaps TRBD1 (5 bases). TRBV23-1 is an ORF, with its function uncertain. CDR3 length: 20 residues. Trimming took off 3 bases at V and 0 bases at J, with 24 bases between the two ends. This chain's CDR3 is CASSHSGLQGIRLAKNIQYF. CDR3 bases: TGCGCCAGCAGTCACTCAGGCCTCCAGGGAATCCGTCTAGCCAAAAACATTCAGTACTTC.

The rearrangement links TRBV5-1 to TRBJ2-7, with D perhaps given as TRBD1 or TRBD2 (5 bases each). Germline V gene lookup returns CDR1 SGHRS and CDR2 YFSETQ. This CDR3 spans 16 amino acids. V lost 1 base and J lost 3, with 17 bases in between. CDR3 residues: CASSLYTVGPVYEQYF. In nucleotides, the CDR3 is TGCGCCAGCAGCTTGTATACAGTGGGACCGGTCTACGAGCAGTACTTC.

This chain uses TRBV30 with TRBJ1-2, with D maybe TRBD1 (6 bases). The CDR3 covers 15 residues. CDR1 is GTSNPN, CDR2 SVGIG, per germline (reference sequence). The germline V and J ends were trimmed by 1 base and 6 bases, with 18 bases remaining between them. For the CDR3, the DNA is TGTGCCTGGAGTGCCCGGGGACAAATTTCGGATGGCTACACCTTC. This sequence encodes CAWSARGQISDGYTF.

This clone was seen just once. CDR3: CAWSGTGGMRSNEQFF. The CDR3, as DNA: TGTGCCTGGAGTGGGACAGGGGGCATGAGGTCCAATGAGCAGTTCTTC. This chain joins TRBV30 and TRBJ2-1; 11 nucleotides line up with TRBD1. V shed 1 base and J 6 bases; nucleotides not matched to a gene: 8. This CDR3 has 16 amino acids. Germline CDR1 is GTSNPN and CDR2 is SVGIG (reference sequence). Drawing the rest from reference TRBV30 and TRBJ2-1, the complete variable domain is SQTIHQWPATLVQPVGSPLSLECTVEGTSNPNLYWYRQAAGRGLQLLFYSVGIGQISSEVPQNLSASRPQDRQFILSSKKLLLSDSGFYLCAWSGTGGMRSNEQFFGPGTRLTVL.

The chain couples TRBV14 to TRBJ2-7, with no clear D. The CDR3 loop spans 11 amino acids. Trimming removed 1 base from V and 6 bases from J, with 4 bases in between. CDR1 is SGHDN, CDR2 FVKESK, per germline. The CDR3 is CASSQGVEQYF. The CDR3 coding sequence is TGTGCCAGCAGCCAAGGCGTCGAGCAGTACTTC.

The chain links TRBV19 to TRBJ2-3; D remains ambiguous. The ends were cut back, 2 bases at V and 5 bases at J, with 8 bases in the middle. Germline V gene data show CDR1 as LNHDA and CDR2 as SQIVND (reference sequence). This CDR3 comprises 13 residues. This chain's CDR3 is CASSIQARDTQYF. The CDR3 coding sequence is TGTGCCAGTAGTATACAGGCCCGAGATACGCAGTATTTT. The full variable domain, its missing parts supplied by reference TRBV19 and TRBJ2-3, is DGGITQSPKYLFRKEGQNVTLSCEQNLNHDAMYWYRQDPGQGLRLIYYSQIVNDFQKGDIAEGYSVSREKKESFPLTVTSAQKNPTAFYLCASSIQARDTQYFGPGTRLTVL.

This chain uses TRBV9 with TRBJ1-1; D ambiguous. V lost 3 bases to trimming and J lost 1 base, with 10 bases between them. The CDR3 totals 14 residues. Germline CDR1 SGDLS, CDR2 YYNGEE. The CDR3 nucleotides read TGTGCCAGCAGCGCCTCCGAAGGGAACACTGAAGCTTTCTTT. Translation: CASSASEGNTEAFF.

The V gene is TRBV6-2 or TRBV6-3, the J gene TRBJ2-1, with 10 positions matching TRBD2. CDR1 and CDR2 (germline): MNHEY, SVGEGT. The J segment lost 6 bases and the V segment lost 5 bases, leaving 7 bases of the junction unmatched. The CDR3 runs to 15 residues. DNA for the CDR3: TGTGCCAGCAGTCTTGGACTAGCGGACTGCAATGAGCAGTTCTTC. This sequence encodes CASSLGLADCNEQFF.

The chain uses TRBV7-9 and TRBJ1-1; 10 nucleotides align to TRBD1. V gave up 5 bases and J gave up 1 base; unmatched junction bases: 4. The CDR3 sequence is 15 residues long. Germline V gene sequence: CDR1 SEHNR, CDR2 FQNEAQ (reference sequence). The CDR3 protein is CASSLRQGANTEAFF. The CDR3 DNA reads as TGTGCCAGCAGCCTAAGACAGGGGGCGAACACTGAAGCTTTCTTT.

The J gene is TRBJ1-1, the V gene TRBV11-2; possibly TRBD1 for D (5 bases). The CDR3 is 14 amino acids. With 5 bases removed from V and 0 bases from J, the gap between germline ends came to 10 bases. Germline CDR1 and CDR2: SGHAT and FQNNGV. The CDR3 DNA is TGTGCCAGCAGCGGAGACAGTTTGAACACTGAAGCTTTCTTT. It translates to CASSGDSLNTEAFF.

This sequence joins TRBV18 and TRBJ2-1; 8 bases are a match to TRBD2. Per the germline V gene, CDR1 is KGHSH and CDR2 is LQKENI. This CDR3 region has 16 residues. V lost 0 bases, J lost 12 bases, and 13 bases stayed unmatched. CDR3 sequence reads: CASSPPSQRERSGQFF. The CDR3 DNA reads TGTGCCAGCTCACCACCGAGCCAGCGGGAGCGCTCTGGGCAGTTCTTC.

The V and J genes are TRBV29-1 and TRBJ2-3; 10 bases map to TRBD2. CDR3 size: 14 residues. CDR1 and CDR2 from the germline V gene are SQVTM and ANQGSEA. With V trimmed by 5 bases and J by 4 bases, 6 bases remained unmatched. The CDR3 loop is CSVSAGGPPDTQYF. In DNA, the CDR3 is TGCAGCGTTTCAGCGGGAGGGCCCCCAGATACGCAGTATTTT.

The chain has TRBV4-1 and TRBJ2-5; D is possibly TRBD1 or TRBD2 (6 bases each). The germline CDR1 and CDR2 sequences are MGHRA and YSYEKL. CDR3 length: 16 amino acids. The ends were cut back, 2 bases at V and 2 bases at J, with 15 bases in the middle. The CDR3 spells CASSQRGEGRQETQYF. The CDR3 nucleotides are TGCGCCAGCAGCCAAAGGGGGGAAGGTAGACAAGAGACCCAGTACTTC.

The chain links TRBV2 to TRBJ2-3; 15 bases map to TRBD2. The ends lost 5 bases at V and 4 bases at J; junction bases unmatched: 7. The CDR3 extends over 17 amino acids. The V gene's germline CDR1 is SNHLY and CDR2 FYNNEI. CDR3 loop: CASSPPGLAGGPDTQYF. As DNA, the CDR3 is TGTGCCAGCAGTCCCCCAGGACTAGCGGGAGGGCCAGATACGCAGTATTTT.

This chain uses TRBV27 with TRBJ1-3; tentative D call: TRBD1 (5 bases). The V end was cut by 2 bases, the J end by 4 bases, with 9 bases between. There are 14 residues in the CDR3. From germline, CDR1 is MNHEY and CDR2 SMNVEV (reference sequence). This CDR3 is CASSLVGTGNTIYF. The CDR3 DNA is TGTGCCAGCAGTTTAGTGGGGACCGGAAACACCATATATTTT.

The V gene is TRBV10-3, the J gene TRBJ2-1; TRBD1 agrees at 10 bases. The CDR3 runs to 20 residues. The germline CDR1 and CDR2 sequences are ENHRY and SYGVKD. The V segment lost 7 bases and the J segment 6 bases; nucleotides outside the gene matches: 24. The CDR3: CAIKPRQGAMTNDLTNEQFF. CDR3 bases: TGTGCCATCAAACCCCGACAGGGGGCGATGACGAATGACCTAACCAATGAGCAGTTCTTC.

The rearrangement joins TRBV5-5 to TRBJ2-2; D could derive from TRBD1 or TRBD2 (5 bases each). The V end lost 5 bases, the J end lost 0 bases, and 8 bases lay between the germline ends. Per germline, CDR1 SGHKS and CDR2 YYEKEE (reference sequence). The CDR3 spans 14 residues. This chain's CDR3 is CASRGDTNTGELFF. In DNA, the CDR3 is TGTGCCAGCAGGGGGGATACGAACACCGGGGAGCTGTTTTTT.

The chain is built from TRBV7-6 and TRBJ2-7; a weak D match, TRBD2 (6 bases). The CDR3 has 15 amino acids. The germline CDR1 and CDR2 sequences are SGHVS and FNYEAQ. The V end was cut by 4 bases, the J end by 0 bases, with 13 bases between. CDR3 DNA: TGTGCCAGCAGCTCGAAAGCGGGCCCCTCCTACGAGCAGTACTTC. Amino acid sequence: CASSSKAGPSYEQYF.

The chain joins TRBV7-9 to TRBJ2-5, with D hard to call. The V end lost 4 bases, the J end lost 1 base, and 16 bases lay between the germline ends. Germline V gene sequence: CDR1 SEHNR, CDR2 FQNEAQ (reference sequence). The CDR3 extends over 16 amino acids. The CDR3 protein is CASSSSTQSPQETQYF. The CDR3 DNA follows: TGTGCCAGCAGCTCTAGTACACAGAGCCCCCAAGAGACCCAGTACTTC.

The rearrangement joins TRBV9 to TRBJ1-1, with 10 bases identical to TRBD1. The V segment lost 0 bases and the J segment 4 bases; nucleotides outside the gene matches: 12. The CDR3 length is 18 residues. The germline gives CDR1 SGDLS, CDR2 YYNGEE. Here the CDR3 DNA reads TGTGCCAGCAGCGTAGGAGGGACAGGGGCTTACGGGGGCACTGAAGCTTTCTTT. Its protein is CASSVGGTGAYGGTEAFF.